Presented here are 32 T cell receptor beta chains from one specimen sequenced in a study of control samples from healthy donors and cancer patients. Profiling relied on immunoSEQ multiplex PCR, and the TCRdb table lists in-frame clones only, not all of them. The data show about 180,000 clones, with over 85% seen just once and 1.1% to 1.5% held by the top ten. The source material was blood. Receptors were obtained from a young man in good health.

The genes are TRBV11-2 and TRBJ2-2, with 9 bases lining up with TRBD1. In germline, CDR1 is SGHAT, CDR2 FQNNGV. The CDR3 has 15 amino acids. V gave up 4 bases and J gave up 0 bases; unmatched junction bases: 0. CDR3 loop: CASSWTGANTGELFF. The CDR3 DNA is TGTGCCAGCAGCTGGACAGGGGCGAACACCGGGGAGCTGTTTTTT.

V is TRBV5-1 and J is TRBJ1-6, with TRBD1 matching over 11 bases. Per the germline V gene, CDR1 is SGHRS and CDR2 is YFSETQ. The CDR3 covers 16 residues. The V and J ends lost 0 bases and 10 bases, in that order; junction bases with no gene match: 6. The DNA of the CDR3 is TGCGCCAGCAGCTTGGAAGGGGGACAGGGGGGCTCACCCCTCCACTTT. Encoded protein: CASSLEGGQGGSPLHF. Complete variable domain (other parts from reference TRBV5-1 and TRBJ1-6): KAGVTQTPRYLIKTRGQQVTLSCSPISGHRSVSWYQQTPGQGLQFLFEYFSETQRNKGNFPGRFSGRQFSNSRSEMNVSTLELGDSALYLCASSLEGGQGGSPLHFGNGTRLTVT.

The chain recombines TRBV18 with TRBJ1-2, with a weak D call TRBD1 (5 bases). The CDR3 has 15 amino acids. Germline V CDR1 and CDR2: KGHSH, LQKENI. Trimming pared 0 bases from V and 4 bases from J, leaving 12 bases between. CDR3 region: CASSPPGVKVYGYTF. Here the CDR3 DNA reads TGTGCCAGCTCACCACCGGGGGTGAAAGTCTATGGCTACACCTTC.

CDR3: CASSTYKGIQPQHF. The CDR3 nucleotides are TGTGCCAGTAGTACGTACAAGGGTATCCAGCCCCAGCATTTT. V usage is TRBV19 and J usage is TRBJ1-5; D remains unclear. CDR1 and CDR2 from the germline V gene are LNHDA and SQIVND (reference sequence). The CDR3 has 14 amino acids. The V end was cut by 4 bases, the J end by 7 bases, with 14 bases between.

The rearrangement links TRBV27 to TRBJ2-5; 7 positions agree with TRBD2. Germline CDR1 MNHEY, CDR2 SMNVEV (reference sequence). Trimming cost V 4 bases and J 2 bases; bases outside gene matches: 7. CDR3 size: 15 residues. The chain's CDR3 is CASSSRTRSQETQYF. CDR3 DNA sequence: TGTGCCAGCAGTTCCCGGACTAGATCTCAAGAGACCCAGTACTTC.

The chain carries TRBV5-1 and TRBJ2-2, with TRBD2 as a possible D gene (5 bases). CDR1 and CDR2 (germline): SGHRS, YFSETQ. V was shortened by 1 base and J by 0 bases, with 7 bases between the two germline ends. CDR3 length: 15 residues. Here the CDR3 DNA reads TGCGCCAGCAGCTTGAGGGAGACGAACACCGGGGAGCTGTTTTTT. It codes for CASSLRETNTGELFF. The whole variable domain, remainder taken from reference TRBV5-1 and TRBJ2-2, is KAGVTQTPRYLIKTRGQQVTLSCSPISGHRSVSWYQQTPGQGLQFLFEYFSETQRNKGNFPGRFSGRQFSNSRSEMNVSTLELGDSALYLCASSLRETNTGELFFGEGSRLTVL.

The V gene is TRBV2, the J gene TRBJ1-1; D is ambiguous. V was clipped by 4 bases and J by 1 base, with 7 bases between them. Germline V gene data show CDR1 as SNHLY and CDR2 as FYNNEI. The CDR3 has 13 residues. The CDR3 nucleotides are TGTGCCAGCAGTGTCCAGGAGAACACTGAAGCTTTCTTT. Amino acids: CASSVQENTEAFF.

The chain has TRBV30 and TRBJ1-2; D gene uncertain. The CDR3 covers 11 residues. Germline CDR1 GTSNPN, CDR2 SVGIG (reference sequence). V lost 4 bases and J lost 4, with 7 bases in between. CDR3 nucleotide sequence: TGTGCCTGGACATCTTCCTATGGCTACACCTTC. Residues: CAWTSSYGYTF.

The chain carries TRBV4-3 and TRBJ1-4; no clear D. The CDR3 runs to 15 residues. The germline gives CDR1 LGHNA, CDR2 YSLEER. Trimming stripped 3 bases from V and 3 bases from J, with 11 bases between. The CDR3 DNA reads as TGCGCCAGCAGCCATGGAGGGTACCCTAATGAAAAACTGTTTTTT. This encodes CASSHGGYPNEKLFF.

The V gene is TRBV2, the J gene TRBJ2-5, with 7 nucleotides matching TRBD1. V was clipped by 6 bases and J by 5 bases; unmatched bases: 6. Per germline, CDR1 SNHLY and CDR2 FYNNEI. CDR3 length: 13 amino acids. In DNA form, the CDR3 reads TGTGCCAGCAGCTACAGGGGCGGCGAGACCCAGTACTTC. It yields the protein CASSYRGGETQYF. Based on the CDR3 plus reference TRBV2 and TRBJ2-5, the full variable domain is EPEVTQTPSHQVTQMGQEVILRCVPISNHLYFYWYRQILGQKVEFLVSFYNNEISEKSEIFDDQFSVERPDGSNFTLKIRSTKLEDSAMYFCASSYRGGETQYFGPGTRLLVL.

The chain employs TRBV7-6 and TRBJ2-1; 12 bases fit TRBD2. Germline V gives CDR1 SGHVS, CDR2 FNYEAQ. The V segment lost 2 bases and the J segment 6 bases; nucleotides outside the gene matches: 8. The CDR3 loop spans 17 amino acids. In DNA, the CDR3 is TGTGCCAGCAGCTTAAGGACTAGCGGGATAGGACCCAATGAGCAGTTCTTC. Translated, it gives CASSLRTSGIGPNEQFF.

The rearrangement uses TRBV6-5 and TRBJ2-7, with D possibly matching TRBD1 (5 bases). CDR1 and CDR2 from the germline V gene are MNHEY and SVGAGI. V lost 7 bases, J lost 0 bases, and 13 bases lay in between. The CDR3 is 14 residues long. CDR3: CASKDNSASYEQYF. CDR3 nucleotides: TGTGCCAGCAAGGACAATTCCGCCTCCTACGAGCAGTACTTC.

V and J are TRBV28 and TRBJ2-3, with 11 bases lining up with TRBD2. Per the germline V gene, CDR1 is MDHEN and CDR2 is SYDVKM. The CDR3 runs to 16 residues. Trimming cost V 5 bases and J 6 bases; bases outside gene matches: 10. Here the CDR3 DNA reads TGTGCCAGCAGTGGGGGACTAGCGGAGCCAAGGGATACGCAGTATTTT. Residues: CASSGGLAEPRDTQYF. Variable domain in full (rest from reference TRBV28 and TRBJ2-3): DVKVTQSSRYLVKRTGEKVFLECVQDMDHENMFWYRQDPGLGLRLIYFSYDVKMKEKGDIPEGYSVSREKKERFSLILESASTNQTSMYLCASSGGLAEPRDTQYFGPGTRLTVL.

This clone was seen a handful of times. This specimen includes other DNA sequences encoding the same CDR3. The rearrangement links TRBV25-1 to TRBJ1-3, with no clear D. V lost 3 bases and J 4 bases, leaving 7 bases between the germline ends. Looked up from germline, CDR1 is MGHDK and CDR2 is SYGVNS. The CDR3 runs 13 residues. In DNA form, the CDR3 reads TGTGCCAGCAGTGAGGCAGGCGGAAACACCATATATTTT. This sequence encodes CASSEAGGNTIYF.

This clone was seen only a few times. This chain uses TRBV6-2 or TRBV6-3 with TRBJ1-2, with 7 bases that match TRBD1. The V gene end was trimmed by 5 bases and the J gene end by 5 bases; junction bases not matched to a gene: 14. This CDR3 spans 16 amino acids. From germline, CDR1 is MNHEY and CDR2 SVGEGT. CDR3 region: CASSDTTGPRAYGYTF. For the CDR3, the DNA is TGTGCCAGCAGTGACACGACAGGGCCCAGGGCATATGGCTACACCTTC.

Turning to this clone: An end of the junction does not agree with germline; a read error may underlie this. This chain uses TRBV6-5 with TRBJ2-1; D is perhaps TRBD2 (6 bases). The V gene's germline CDR1 is MNHEY and CDR2 SVGAGI. This CDR3 spans 14 amino acids. The CDR3 spells CASSHSTGGDEQFF. The CDR3 DNA sequence: TGTGCCAGCAGTCACTCGACCGGGGGAGATGAGCAGTTCTTC.

The table lists this clone with a count of one. This chain links TRBV5-1 with TRBJ2-5, with D maybe TRBD2 (7 bases). Germline V gene sequence: CDR1 SGHRS, CDR2 YFSETQ. The CDR3 is 15 residues long. Trimming removed 2 bases at V and 9 bases at J, with 20 bases between. CDR3 coding DNA: TGCGCCAGCAGCTTCGGGACAAGGGGGGGAGAAGCCCAGTACTTC. It encodes CASSFGTRGGEAQYF.

This clone was seen just once. This chain joins TRBV30 and TRBJ2-7; possibly TRBD1 or TRBD2 for D (6 bases each). CDR1 is GTSNPN and CDR2 is SVGIG in the germline V gene (reference sequence). The V end was cut by 4 bases, the J end by 5 bases, with 12 bases between. This CDR3 is built from 12 residues. CDR3: CAWTAGEDEQYF. The CDR3 DNA sequence: TGTGCCTGGACCGCAGGGGAGGACGAGCAGTACTTC.

This clone is a singleton in its sample. The CDR3 loop is CATSRVPGTTEAFF. Here the CDR3 DNA reads TGTGCCACCAGCAGGGTGCCAGGGACCACTGAAGCTTTCTTT. The V and J genes are TRBV15 and TRBJ1-1; tentatively, D is TRBD1 (5 bases). This CDR3 has 14 amino acids. V shed 3 bases and J shed 4 bases, with 12 bases lying between them. Germline V gene sequence: CDR1 LNHNV, CDR2 YYDKDF (reference sequence).

The CDR3 loop reads CASSMGQSTEAFF. In DNA, the CDR3 is TGTGCCAGCAGCATGGGACAGTCCACTGAAGCTTTCTTT. The gene calls are TRBV11-2 and TRBJ1-1, with 7 positions matching TRBD1. The CDR3 extends over 13 amino acids. Germline lookup yields CDR1 SGHAT and CDR2 FQNNGV. V lost 5 bases and J lost 4; bases outside the gene matches: 4.

The gene calls are TRBV18 and TRBJ1-5, with a tentative D call TRBD1 (5 bases). The germline gives CDR1 KGHSH, CDR2 LQKENI. V was clipped by 1 base and J by 1 base, with 11 bases between them. CDR3 length: 16 amino acids. The CDR3 reads CASSPLRGDSNQPQHF. As DNA, the CDR3 is TGTGCCAGCTCACCACTTAGGGGCGACAGCAATCAGCCCCAGCATTTT.

This chain uses TRBV27 with TRBJ1-2, with TRBD1 identical over 7 bases. The germline gives CDR1 MNHEY, CDR2 SMNVEV (reference sequence). CDR3 length: 14 residues. Trimming cost V 5 bases and J 2 bases; bases outside gene matches: 5. Written as DNA, the CDR3 is TGTGCCAGCAGTCCACTGGACAGGAACTATGGCTACACCTTC. It yields the protein CASSPLDRNYGYTF.

This clone was counted a single time. The chain couples TRBV15 to TRBJ2-5; a possible D gene is TRBD2 (5 bases). Germline CDR1 and CDR2: LNHNV and YYDKDF (reference sequence). V lost 5 bases and J 1 base, leaving 14 bases between the germline ends. This CDR3 spans 15 amino acids. CDR3 sequence: CATSRLNGVQETQYF. The DNA for the CDR3 is TGTGCCACCAGCCGGTTAAACGGGGTCCAAGAGACCCAGTACTTC.

The V and J genes are TRBV24-1 and TRBJ2-7; 8 bases align to TRBD1. The length of the CDR3 is 14 residues. Germline trimming cut 7 bases from V and 3 bases from J; bases unmatched to any gene: 7. CDR1 and CDR2 from the germline V gene are KGHDR and SFDVKD. The CDR3 DNA reads as TGTGCCACCAGCCTTGGACAGGGTGTCTACGAGCAGTACTTC. Its translation is CATSLGQGVYEQYF.

The genes are TRBV6-2 or TRBV6-3 and TRBJ1-5, with a possible D match to TRBD1 (6 bases). The CDR3 spans 15 residues. Germline CDR1 reads MNHEY; CDR2 reads SVGEGT. V lost 2 bases and J 1 base, leaving 9 bases between the germline ends. The CDR3, as DNA: TGTGCCAGCAGTTACAGGGGGAAGAGCAATCAGCCCCAGCATTTT. Its protein product is CASSYRGKSNQPQHF.

The V call is TRBV29-1, the J call TRBJ2-3; 10 positions agree with TRBD1. Germline CDR1 reads SQVTM; CDR2 reads ANQGSEA. The CDR3 contains 14 residues. V lost 6 bases and J lost 4; bases outside the gene matches: 7. CDR3 coding DNA: TGCAGCGTGAGACAGGGGGCGGGGGCAGATACGCAGTATTTT. This gives the protein CSVRQGAGADTQYF.

This chain connects TRBV27 to TRBJ1-5, with D possibly matching TRBD1 (6 bases). Trimming removed 6 bases at V and 0 bases at J, with 12 bases between. The CDR3 covers 15 residues. Germline CDR1 is MNHEY and CDR2 is SMNVEV (reference sequence). The CDR3 DNA reads TGTGCCAGCAGGCAGGGGCAGAATAGCAATCAGCCCCAGCATTTT. This gives the protein CASRQGQNSNQPQHF.

The rearrangement uses TRBV10-1 and TRBJ1-1; TRBD1 might be the D (6 bases). This CDR3 contains 14 residues. Between the trimmed V and J ends, which lost 0 bases and 8 bases, there was a span of 13 bases. Germline V lookup: CDR1 WNHNN, CDR2 SYGVQD (reference sequence). DNA of the CDR3: TGCGCCAGCAGTGAGTCGGGGGCTCTCAAGGAAGCTTTCTTT. This encodes CASSESGALKEAFF.

The CDR3: CASSQRLAGGSYEQYF. CDR3 bases: TGTGCCAGCAGCCAGAGACTAGCGGGGGGCTCCTACGAGCAGTACTTC. J is TRBJ2-7 and V is TRBV3-1 (or the pseudogene TRBV3-2); 13 nucleotides align to TRBD2. CDR3 length equals 16 residues. Trimming removed 3 bases from V and 0 bases from J; junction bases left unmatched: 2. From germline, CDR1 is LGHDT and CDR2 YNNKEL (reference sequence).

V is TRBV7-3 and J is TRBJ2-2, with a weak D call TRBD2 (6 bases). Germline CDR1 reads SGHTA; CDR2 reads FQGTGA. V was cut by 5 bases and J by 7 bases, with 8 bases left in between. CDR3 length: 12 residues. For the CDR3, the DNA is TGTGCCAGCAGCCTTAGCGGCGGGGAGCTGTTTTTT. Amino acid sequence: CASSLSGGELFF.

The V and J genes are TRBV7-8 and TRBJ2-5; the match to TRBD1 covers 9 bases. CDR3 length equals 16 residues. Germline loops: CDR1 SGHVS, CDR2 FQNEAQ. The V gene end was trimmed by 1 base and the J gene end by 4 bases; junction bases not matched to a gene: 7. The CDR3 nucleotides read TGTGCCAGCAGCTTAGGGTACAGGGGGCCGTCAGAGACCCAGTACTTC. This codes for CASSLGYRGPSETQYF.

This rearrangement joins TRBV7-2 to TRBJ1-6; a weak D match, TRBD1 (5 bases). The germline V gene encodes CDR1 SGHTA and CDR2 FQGNSA. Trimming pared 4 bases from V and 4 bases from J, leaving 14 bases between. The CDR3 length is 16 residues. The DNA for the CDR3 is TGTGCCAGCAGCTCTCGTGGGACCGAATATAATTCACCCCTCCACTTT. Protein sequence: CASSSRGTEYNSPLHF.